This TCR beta chain was captured by sequencing in a study of T-cell reconstitution after alpha-beta-depleted transplantation in children. Study-wide findings and caveats: The high TCRbeta diversity at day 60 in some patients came from surviving recipient T cells and thymic progenitors. One year after transplant, T-cell counts and diversity came mostly from newly produced T cells. Reported findings indicate that, about two months after transplant, alpha-beta T cells came from several hundred expanded clones, which were derived from non-depleted graft cells.

The germline V gene has CDR1 DFQATT and CDR2 SNEGSKA (reference sequence). V was trimmed by 1 base and J by 7 bases, leaving 8 bases between them. This CDR3 has 12 residues. This clonotype was seen ten or more times. The antigen is undetermined. The TCRbeta library incorporated unique molecular identifiers. Each CDR3 protein gets one entry after TCRdb re-called the PCR reads with MiXCR. The table includes fewer than 250,000 distinct CDR3 sequences, around 7.8% detected once. The gene calls are TRBV20-1 and TRBJ2-1, with D possibly being TRBD2 (5 bases). This specimen was PBMCs, mostly from graft donor cells, taken 180 days after TCRalphabeta/CD19-depleted stem cell transplant. This TCR was recovered from a male patient younger than 18 who had a stem cell transplant for acute lymphoblastic leukemia, so the T cells may come from the graft donor. The CDR3 is CSARVARNEQFF. CDR3 in DNA: TGCAGTGCTAGAGTAGCGCGAAATGAGCAGTTCTTC.